A single sample is the source of the 22 T cell receptor beta chains below, sequenced in a study of T cells in localized non-small cell lung cancer. Data came from immunoSEQ multiplex PCR; TCRdb stores just in-frame clones and leaves some out. The repertoire holds 25,000 to 35,000 clones, with around 90% as singletons. The starting material was peripheral blood, obtained before any cancer treatment. The receptor source for this set is a woman between 35 and 75 years old with stage I lung adenocarcinoma.

This clone was counted once. The rearrangement joins TRBV29-1 to TRBJ1-1; TRBD1 agrees at 7 bases. The V segment lost 7 bases and the J segment 7 bases; nucleotides outside the gene matches: 9. The germline V gene has CDR1 SQVTM and CDR2 ANQGSEA. This CDR3 has 12 residues. The CDR3 here is CSAHQGDSEAFF. DNA of the CDR3: TGCAGCGCCCACCAGGGGGACAGTGAAGCTTTCTTT. The full variable domain, completed using reference TRBV29-1 and TRBJ1-1, is SAVISQKPSRDICQRGTSLTIQCQVDSQVTMMFWYRQQPGQSLTLIATANQGSEATYESGFVIDKFPISRPNLTFSTLTVSNMSPEDSSIYLCSAHQGDSEAFFGQGTRLTVV.

With respect to this clone: One end of the junction varies from germline; a read error may be responsible. The V call is TRBV2, the J call TRBJ1-5, with TRBD1 matching 8 bases. The germline V gene encodes CDR1 SNHLY and CDR2 FYNNEI. The CDR3 runs 16 residues. Written as DNA, the CDR3 is TGTGCCAGCAGTGAAGCGGTGGCAGGGGGCAAACAGCCCCAGCATTTT. Residues: CASSEAVAGGKQPQHF. Together with reference TRBV2 and TRBJ1-5, the CDR3 gives the full variable domain: EPEVTQTPSHQVTQMGQEVILRCVPISNHLYFYWYRQILGQKVEFLVSFYNNEISEKSEIFDDQFSVERPDGSNFTLKIRSTKLEDSAMYFCASSEAVAGGKQPQHFGDGTRLSIL.

CDR3 in DNA: TGTGCCAGCAGCTTAGACACAGGGGGAGAGACCCAGTACTTC. Translated, it gives CASSLDTGGETQYF. The chain uses TRBV7-2 and TRBJ2-5, with TRBD1 identical over 8 bases. Germline assignment: CDR1 SGHTA and CDR2 FQGNSA. The V gene end was trimmed by 1 base and the J gene end by 4 bases; junction bases not matched to a gene: 2. The CDR3 covers 14 residues.

This chain uses TRBV4-1 with TRBJ1-4, with TRBD1 matching 7 bases. Germline V gene sequence: CDR1 MGHRA, CDR2 YSYEKL. The CDR3 runs to 14 residues. Trimming at V came to 4 bases and at J to 6 bases, leaving 5 bases not matched to a gene. This CDR3 is CASSRPGQHEKLFF. The CDR3, as DNA: TGCGCCAGCAGCCGACCGGGACAGCATGAAAAACTGTTTTTT.

V gene TRBV27 combines with J gene TRBJ1-2; 7 bases fit TRBD1. Per germline, CDR1 MNHEY and CDR2 SMNVEV (reference sequence). J was trimmed by 4 bases and V by 3 bases; bases with no gene match: 8. The CDR3 runs 15 residues. The CDR3 DNA reads as TGTGCCAGCAGTTTGGGGACAGCGGAACCCTATGGCTACACCTTC. Protein: CASSLGTAEPYGYTF.

The rearrangement joins TRBV5-6 to TRBJ2-5; D may correspond to TRBD1 or TRBD2 (5 bases each). Trimming left V 3 bases short and J 2 bases short, with 17 bases between. The CDR3 spans 16 residues. Germline-derived CDR1 and CDR2 are SGHDT and YYEEEE. The CDR3 nucleotides read TGTGCCAGCAGCTCTACCCCGGGACGTAGACAAGAGACCCAGTACTTC. Amino acids: CASSSTPGRRQETQYF.

The chain recombines TRBV6-6 with TRBJ1-6; 10 nucleotides align to TRBD1. The CDR3 has 15 residues. V gave up 2 bases and J gave up 8 bases; unmatched junction bases: 3. Germline CDR1 MNHNY, CDR2 SVGAGI (reference sequence). The CDR3 spells CASSYRGTGDSPLHF. CDR3 nucleotide sequence: TGTGCCAGCAGTTACCGGGGGACAGGGGATTCACCCCTCCACTTT.

The DNA for the CDR3 is TGTGCCAGCAGTTTAGGGACGGCGGGTGGCATTCAGTACTTC. Amino acid sequence: CASSLGTAGGIQYF. The rearrangement uses TRBV28 and TRBJ2-4, with D possibly being TRBD1 or TRBD2 (5 bases each). The V gene lost 2 bases and the J gene lost 9 bases, with 14 bases spanning the gap. The V gene's germline CDR1 is MDHEN and CDR2 SYDVKM. The CDR3 runs to 14 residues. Together with reference TRBV28 and TRBJ2-4, the CDR3 gives the full variable domain: DVKVTQSSRYLVKRTGEKVFLECVQDMDHENMFWYRQDPGLGLRLIYFSYDVKMKEKGDIPEGYSVSREKKERFSLILESASTNQTSMYLCASSLGTAGGIQYFGAGTRLSVL.

This rearrangement joins TRBV6-1 to TRBJ2-7; D may match TRBD1 or TRBD2 (5 bases each). Trimming stripped 6 bases from V and 0 bases from J, with 15 bases between. The CDR3 covers 15 residues. The germline V gene has CDR1 MNHNS and CDR2 SASEGT. The CDR3 reads CASRITRGSSYEQYF. The CDR3 bases are TGTGCCAGCAGGATCACGAGGGGTAGCTCCTACGAGCAGTACTTC.

The chain carries TRBV7-2 and TRBJ2-7; possibly TRBD2 for D (5 bases). The CDR3 is made up of 14 amino acids. Between the trimmed V and J ends, which lost 3 bases and 3 bases, there was a span of 12 bases. Per germline, CDR1 SGHTA and CDR2 FQGNSA. The CDR3 coding sequence is TGTGCCAGCAGCTTCGGGTTCGCGGGCTACGAGCAGTACTTC. Encoded protein: CASSFGFAGYEQYF.

The V gene is TRBV28, the J gene TRBJ1-6; the D is unclear. The V end was cut by 4 bases, the J end by 6 bases, with 16 bases between. CDR1 and CDR2 (germline): MDHEN, SYDVKM. The CDR3 has 16 amino acids. CDR3 coding DNA: TGTGCCAGCAGTTCTCAACGGACGGCCGGTAATTCACCCCTCCACTTT. Protein sequence: CASSSQRTAGNSPLHF. The complete variable domain, with remaining parts taken from reference TRBV28 and TRBJ1-6, reads DVKVTQSSRYLVKRTGEKVFLECVQDMDHENMFWYRQDPGLGLRLIYFSYDVKMKEKGDIPEGYSVSREKKERFSLILESASTNQTSMYLCASSSQRTAGNSPLHFGNGTRLTVT.

This chain connects TRBV30 to TRBJ2-7; TRBD1 aligns across 9 bases. The germline CDR1 and CDR2 sequences are GTSNPN and SVGIG (reference sequence). CDR3 length: 12 amino acids. The trim removed 1 base at V and 7 bases at J, leaving 2 bases unmatched. CDR3 in amino acids: CAWSGTGDEQYF. The CDR3 DNA reads TGTGCCTGGAGTGGGACAGGGGATGAGCAGTACTTC.

The CDR3 DNA follows: TGTGCCAGTAGTATGTCCCTTAGGGGGGACACTGAAGCTTTCTTT. Protein: CASSMSLRGDTEAFF. The genes are TRBV19 and TRBJ1-1, with D perhaps matching TRBD1 (6 bases). With 3 bases removed from V and 3 bases from J, the gap between germline ends came to 14 bases. This CDR3 spans 15 amino acids. Germline V lookup: CDR1 LNHDA, CDR2 SQIVND (reference sequence).

The chain has TRBV7-8 and TRBJ2-7; no clear D gene. CDR1 and CDR2 (germline): SGHVS, FQNEAQ. The CDR3 is 14 residues long. V was shortened by 4 bases and J by 3 bases, with 13 bases between the two germline ends. In DNA, the CDR3 is TGTGCCAGCAGCTCTCCGACTGTTATCTACGAGCAGTACTTC. This gives the protein CASSSPTVIYEQYF.

V is TRBV11-2 and J is TRBJ1-3, with D possibly TRBD1 on 5 matching bases. V was clipped by 0 bases and J by 4 bases, with 16 bases between them. The germline V gene encodes CDR1 SGHAT and CDR2 FQNNGV. The length of the CDR3 is 17 residues. CDR3 in DNA: TGTGCCAGCAGCTTAGATCGGAACGGAGGGACCGGAAACACCATATATTTT. The encoded protein is CASSLDRNGGTGNTIYF.

This clone was recorded once. The V and J genes are TRBV5-4 and TRBJ1-2; possibly TRBD1 for D (6 bases). Germline V lookup: CDR1 SGHNT, CDR2 YYREEE (reference sequence). The CDR3 extends over 13 amino acids. V was trimmed by 4 bases and J by 4 bases, leaving 11 bases between them. The CDR3: CASSPQGPYGYTF. The CDR3 DNA sequence: TGTGCCAGCAGCCCTCAGGGGCCCTATGGCTACACCTTC.

This chain joins TRBV9 and TRBJ1-6; D remains unclear. The CDR3 is made up of 14 amino acids. CDR1 and CDR2 (germline): SGDLS, YYNGEE. Trimming pared 0 bases from V and 12 bases from J, leaving 13 bases between. CDR3 DNA sequence: TGTGCCAGCAGCGTAGATGGGGTTTATCTACCCCTCCACTTT. This gives the protein CASSVDGVYLPLHF.

The genes are TRBV6-6 and TRBJ2-3; D is unclear. V dropped 5 bases and J dropped 3 bases, with 12 bases sitting between them. CDR1 and CDR2 (germline): MNHNY, SVGAGI (reference sequence). This CDR3 has 14 amino acids. The DNA for the CDR3 is TGTGCCAGCAGTCCCGGAGAAGGGACAGATACGCAGTATTTT. Encoded protein: CASSPGEGTDTQYF.

The V gene is TRBV2, the J gene TRBJ2-7, with D tentatively TRBD1 or TRBD2 (5 bases each). The CDR3 covers 13 residues. Germline CDR1 SNHLY, CDR2 FYNNEI. Trimming left V 6 bases short and J 1 base short, with 10 bases between. The CDR3 region is CASSRDRSYEQYF. For the CDR3, the DNA is TGTGCCAGCAGCCGGGACCGGTCCTACGAGCAGTACTTC.

The chain recombines TRBV11-2 with TRBJ2-7; possibly TRBD1 or TRBD2 for D (5 bases each). CDR3 length equals 13 residues. Per germline, CDR1 SGHAT and CDR2 FQNNGV. V was cut by 4 bases and J by 7 bases, with 14 bases left in between. CDR3 sequence: CASSSVGAGEQYF. The CDR3 region has the DNA TGTGCCAGCAGCTCAGTCGGGGCCGGGGAGCAGTACTTC.

The chain employs TRBV5-8 and TRBJ1-5, with TRBD1 as a possible D gene (6 bases). The germline V and J ends were trimmed by 3 bases and 4 bases, with 11 bases remaining between them. Germline CDR1 and CDR2: SGHTS and YDEGEE. CDR3 size: 14 residues. Written as DNA, the CDR3 is TGTGCCAGCAGCTGGAGGGGGGAGAATCAGCCCCAGCATTTT. Its protein is CASSWRGENQPQHF.

The gene calls are TRBV29-1 and TRBJ2-4; 11 nucleotides match TRBD2. V lost 7 bases and J lost 2; bases outside the gene matches: 4. CDR1 and CDR2 (germline): SQVTM, ANQGSEA. The length of the CDR3 is 14 residues. The CDR3 protein is CSATTSGTKNIQYF. The CDR3 DNA sequence: TGCAGCGCCACGACTAGCGGGACCAAAAACATTCAGTACTTC.